This entry lists 21 T cell receptor beta chains sequenced from one sample in a study of identical twins. TCRdb analysed the 5' RACE reads with MiXCR anew, one entry per CDR3 protein. The table has about 530,000 distinct CDR3 sequences, roughly 15% seen once. This sample was also put to use in a study of yellow fever vaccine responses in identical twins.

The sample consisted of CD4+ T cells sorted from blood. These receptors originate from a young woman in good health.

This chain links TRBV28 with TRBJ2-5; TRBD2 agrees at 16 bases. V was pared by 2 bases and J by 5 bases, with 8 bases of the junction left unmatched. The germline V gene has CDR1 MDHEN and CDR2 SYDVKM. CDR3 length: 18 residues. The CDR3 region is CASSLAGTSGGASETQYF. CDR3 DNA: TGTGCCAGCAGTTTAGCCGGGACTAGCGGGGGGGCCTCCGAGACCCAGTACTTC. The whole variable domain, filled in from reference TRBV28 and TRBJ2-5, reads DVKVTQSSRYLVKRTGEKVFLECVQDMDHENMFWYRQDPGLGLRLIYFSYDVKMKEKGDIPEGYSVSREKKERFSLILESASTNQTSMYLCASSLAGTSGGASETQYFGPGTRLLVL.

The chain employs TRBV18 and TRBJ2-5; D is perhaps TRBD2 (6 bases). Germline V gene data show CDR1 as KGHSH and CDR2 as LQKENI. CDR3 length equals 18 residues. Trimming pared 0 bases from V and 0 bases from J, leaving 17 bases between. DNA of the CDR3: TGTGCCAGCTCACCACCGGTTGCGGGGTTTGGGAACCAAGAGACCCAGTACTTC. This encodes CASSPPVAGFGNQETQYF.

The chain has TRBV29-1 and TRBJ2-3; D call uncertain. CDR1 is SQVTM, CDR2 ANQGSEA, per germline. This CDR3 comprises 13 residues. The V end lost 4 bases, the J end lost 4 bases, and 12 bases lay between the germline ends. CDR3: CSVGDPRADTQYF. In DNA, the CDR3 is TGCAGCGTTGGAGACCCCCGTGCAGATACGCAGTATTTT.

This clonotype was detected a few times. The gene calls are TRBV12-3 or TRBV12-4 and TRBJ2-5; 11 positions match TRBD2. V was clipped by 1 base and J by 5 bases; unmatched bases: 9. The CDR3 is 17 amino acids. In DNA form, the CDR3 reads TGTGCCAGCAGTTTAGGAATCCTAGCGGGGGGTCGGGAGACCCAGTACTTC. It is translated as CASSLGILAGGRETQYF.

This clonotype has a handful of counts. The chain links TRBV12-3 or TRBV12-4 to TRBJ2-2; 9 positions match TRBD2. This CDR3 has 21 residues. The V gene end was trimmed by 3 bases and the J gene end by 6 bases; junction bases not matched to a gene: 23. The CDR3 protein is CASSLSSGRISVEFGAGELFF. CDR3 nucleotide sequence: TGTGCCAGCAGTTTGAGTAGCGGGAGAATAAGTGTGGAATTCGGGGCCGGGGAGCTGTTTTTT.

This clonotype was seen more than once but under ten times. This sequence joins TRBV5-1 and TRBJ2-6; D is undetermined. The germline V and J ends were trimmed by 3 bases and 0 bases, with 19 bases remaining between them. This CDR3 has 19 amino acids. Germline V gene lookup returns CDR1 SGHRS and CDR2 YFSETQ. The CDR3 nucleotides read TGCGCCAGCAGCTCCCTCAGTCCCACCCCAGGCTCTGGGGCCAACGTCCTGACTTTC. Its translation is CASSSLSPTPGSGANVLTF.

This clonotype was seen a few times. The genes are TRBV5-6 and TRBJ2-3; D might be TRBD1 (6 bases). Trimming stripped 4 bases from V and 0 bases from J, with 12 bases between. Germline loops: CDR1 SGHDT, CDR2 YYEEEE. CDR3 length: 15 amino acids. CDR3 amino acids: CASSTGPSSTDTQYF. CDR3 bases: TGTGCCAGCAGCACAGGGCCCTCTAGCACAGATACGCAGTATTTT.

This clonotype was seen at least ten times. The chain recombines TRBV6-2 or TRBV6-3 with TRBJ2-7, with D unresolved. V was clipped by 2 bases and J by 2 bases, with 7 bases between them. This CDR3 spans 13 amino acids. In germline, CDR1 is MNHEY, CDR2 SVGEGT. CDR3 nucleotides: TGTGCCAGCAGTTACGTACAAGCCTACGAGCAGTACTTC. Protein product: CASSYVQAYEQYF.

The rearrangement joins TRBV5-1 to TRBJ2-2; TRBD2 is a possible D gene (5 bases). The CDR3 spans 15 residues. Germline lookup yields CDR1 SGHRS and CDR2 YFSETQ. Trimming took 6 bases from V and 3 from J, leaving 15 bases between them. CDR3 coding DNA: TGCGCCAGCACTTCTAGCTCACCGGACACCGGGGAGCTGTTTTTT. It specifies CASTSSSPDTGELFF.

This clonotype was counted at least ten times. This rearrangement joins TRBV4-1 to TRBJ2-3; no reliable D call. The germline V and J ends were trimmed by 3 bases and 4 bases, with 17 bases remaining between them. Germline lookup yields CDR1 MGHRA and CDR2 YSYEKL. CDR3 length equals 16 residues. CDR3 loop: CASSQLDMGMADTQYF. CDR3 DNA sequence: TGCGCCAGCAGCCAGTTGGATATGGGGATGGCAGATACGCAGTATTTT.

This clonotype was picked up a small number of times. The rearrangement uses TRBV6-1 and TRBJ1-1; TRBD1 matches at 7 bases. J was trimmed by 0 bases and V by 6 bases; bases with no gene match: 4. The germline V gene encodes CDR1 MNHNS and CDR2 SASEGT. The CDR3 contains 14 residues. CDR3 in amino acids: CASRPGQMNTEAFF. CDR3 DNA: TGTGCCAGCAGACCGGGACAGATGAACACTGAAGCTTTCTTT.

The chain joins TRBV7-2 to TRBJ2-2, with D perhaps matching TRBD1 or TRBD2 (6 bases each). Germline assignment: CDR1 SGHTA and CDR2 FQGNSA. CDR3 size: 15 residues. Trimming stripped 5 bases from V and 3 bases from J, with 13 bases between. The CDR3 DNA sequence: TGTGCCAGCAGCCTCCGGAGGGGGGACACCGGGGAGCTGTTTTTT. Protein: CASSLRRGDTGELFF.

The V gene is TRBV7-8, the J gene TRBJ2-1; 16 bases agree with TRBD2. V dropped 5 bases and J dropped 13; count of bases not matched to a gene: 11. This CDR3 has 16 amino acids. The germline V gene encodes CDR1 SGHVS and CDR2 FQNEAQ. CDR3 in amino acids: CASSQAGTSGRAKQFF. CDR3 bases: TGTGCCAGCAGCCAGGCGGGGACTAGCGGGAGGGCCAAACAGTTCTTC.

The V call is TRBV11-1, the J call TRBJ1-1; D is undetermined. Trimming removed 7 bases at V and 0 bases at J, with 9 bases between. The V gene's germline CDR1 is SGHAT and CDR2 FQDESV (reference sequence). The CDR3 has 13 residues. Here the CDR3 DNA reads TGTGCCAGCACCCGAGCATTGAACACTGAAGCTTTCTTT. Translation: CASTRALNTEAFF.

This clonotype was seen only a few times. This chain uses TRBV11-2 with TRBJ1-2; 8 bases line up with TRBD1. The V gene end was trimmed by 5 bases and the J gene end by 4 bases; junction bases not matched to a gene: 12. The V gene's germline CDR1 is SGHAT and CDR2 FQNNGV. This CDR3 is built from 16 residues. As DNA, the CDR3 is TGTGCCAGCAGCCCGCGGTCCGGGACAGGACTCTATGGCTACACCTTC. It encodes CASSPRSGTGLYGYTF.

This clonotype showed up just a few times. The V call is TRBV3-1, the J call TRBJ2-2; TRBD1 might be the D (6 bases). The V gene lost 3 bases and the J gene lost 4 bases, with 15 bases spanning the gap. Germline assignment: CDR1 LGHDT and CDR2 YNNKEL (reference sequence). The CDR3 spans 16 residues. The CDR3 reads CASSQGQGRITGELFF. The CDR3, as DNA: TGTGCCAGCAGCCAGGGGCAGGGGCGTATCACCGGGGAGCTGTTTTTT.

CDR3 coding DNA: TGTGCCATCACCGCCGTTTCTGCCGTACGGCCCACACTGAATACGCAGTATTTT. Translated, it gives CAITAVSAVRPTLNTQYF. The rearrangement uses TRBV10-3 and TRBJ2-3; D ambiguous. The CDR3 has 18 residues. Trimming pared 7 bases from V and 7 bases from J, leaving 30 bases between. Germline loops: CDR1 ENHRY, CDR2 SYGVKD.

A few counts support this clonotype. V is TRBV24-1 and J is TRBJ1-1; 10 nucleotides line up with TRBD1. With V trimmed by 10 bases and J by 4 bases, 5 bases remained unmatched. Germline values: CDR1 KGHDR, CDR2 SFDVKD. The CDR3 spans 13 residues. The CDR3: CATRDRGATEAFF. The DNA of the CDR3 is TGTGCCACTAGGGACAGGGGCGCCACTGAAGCTTTCTTT.

This clonotype was counted ten times or more. The CDR3 does not close with the conserved phenylalanine or tryptophan, likely indicating a read error. The DNA is left out, because the CDR3 cannot be placed on it with certainty; the CDR3 is given as TCRdb lists it. This CDR3 reads CASSLTTSGPESI. The chain uses TRBV5-1 and TRBJ2-1; the D call TRBD2 from the table was never checked on the DNA. Looked up from germline, CDR1 is SGHRS and CDR2 is YFSETQ. A total of 13 residues make up the CDR3, ends included.

The chain carries TRBV4-1 and TRBJ2-7; the match to TRBD2 covers 13 bases. After removal of 1 base from V and 4 bases from J, the junction contained 4 bases not matched to a gene. Germline-derived CDR1 and CDR2 are MGHRA and YSYEKL. The CDR3 has 16 amino acids. The CDR3 sequence is CASSQVRTSGSYEQYF. The CDR3 DNA sequence: TGCGCCAGCAGCCAAGTCAGGACTAGCGGGAGTTACGAGCAGTACTTC.

This clonotype was picked up many times. V usage is TRBV10-3 and J usage is TRBJ2-7; D may be TRBD1 (6 bases). The CDR3 totals 13 residues. Trimming took 6 bases from V and 6 from J, leaving 15 bases between them. The germline V gene encodes CDR1 ENHRY and CDR2 SYGVKD. CDR3 coding DNA: TGTGCCATCAGCCGCGACAGGACATCCGAGCAGTACTTC. It encodes CAISRDRTSEQYF.